Following are 23 T cell receptor beta chains from one sample sequenced in a study of T cells after yellow fever vaccination. TCRdb redid the calling of the 5' RACE reads with MiXCR, one entry per CDR3 protein. Of 250,000 or so distinct CDR3 sequences listed, around 3.5% were seen once; the top ten hold around a fifth. The source material was PBMCs, sampled 15 days after the yellow fever booster vaccination. Receptors were obtained from a man in his late teens or twenties who received the YFV17D yellow fever vaccine.

This clonotype was recorded many times. The chain links TRBV12-3 or TRBV12-4 to TRBJ1-1, with D maybe TRBD1 (5 bases). V dropped 10 bases and J dropped 8 bases, with 17 bases sitting between them. The CDR3 has 12 amino acids. CDR3 coding DNA: TGTGCCACCTCAATGGGGGTACGGGAAGCTTTCTTT. It specifies CATSMGVREAFF.

This clonotype was seen many times. V is TRBV4-1 and J is TRBJ1-2; 8 nucleotides align to TRBD1. After removal of 0 bases from V and 2 bases from J, the junction contained 5 bases not matched to a gene. This CDR3 is 16 amino acids long. Germline-derived CDR1 and CDR2 are MGHRA and YSYEKL. The CDR3 reads CASSQDRRTGNYGYTF. The CDR3 DNA is TGCGCCAGCAGCCAAGATCGAAGGACAGGGAACTATGGCTACACCTTC.

This clonotype was detected ten times or more. The chain employs TRBV5-1 and TRBJ2-3; unclear D gene. Trimming took off 6 bases at V and 0 bases at J, with 11 bases between the two ends. This CDR3 region has 14 residues. CDR1 and CDR2 from the germline V gene are SGHRS and YFSETQ. The CDR3 nucleotides read TGCGCCAGCAACCCCTTGGGTAGCACAGATACGCAGTATTTT. The encoded protein is CASNPLGSTDTQYF.

This clonotype was counted at least ten times. The V and J genes are TRBV11-2 and TRBJ1-2, with TRBD1 matching over 8 bases. Germline CDR1 and CDR2: SGHAT and FQNNGV. The CDR3 spans 18 residues. The ends lost 5 bases at V and 0 bases at J; junction bases unmatched: 14. This CDR3 is CASSRWLAGGSSNYGYTF. The DNA of the CDR3 is TGTGCCAGCAGCCGTTGGTTGGCAGGGGGCTCCTCTAACTATGGCTACACCTTC.

This clonotype was counted many times. This chain uses TRBV5-6 with TRBJ2-3, with 9 bases fitting TRBD1. CDR1 and CDR2 (germline): SGHDT, YYEEEE. The CDR3 contains 15 residues. The V and J ends lost 5 bases and 5 bases, in that order; junction bases with no gene match: 9. The CDR3 bases are TGTGCCAGCAGGTCCACAGGGGGCGCGTTAGATACGCAGTATTTT. Its translation is CASRSTGGALDTQYF.

The rearrangement joins TRBV5-4 to TRBJ2-2; the D call may be TRBD1 or TRBD2 (5 bases each). The CDR3 loop spans 13 amino acids. CDR1 is SGHNT and CDR2 is YYREEE in the germline V gene (reference sequence). Trimming removed 4 bases from V and 7 bases from J, with 11 bases in between. The CDR3 spells CASSVQGRGELFF. CDR3 nucleotides: TGTGCCAGCAGCGTCCAGGGACGCGGGGAGCTGTTTTTT.

This clonotype appeared many times. The J gene is TRBJ2-3, the V gene TRBV7-2; maybe TRBD2 (6 bases). The germline V gene has CDR1 SGHTA and CDR2 FQGNSA. The CDR3 consists of 16 residues. Trimming removed 4 bases from V and 2 bases from J, with 16 bases in between. CDR3 coding DNA: TGTGCCAGCAGCTATCCACGGGACTCTCTCACAGATACGCAGTATTTT. Residues: CASSYPRDSLTDTQYF.

In this sample, this clonotype turned up many times. V and J are TRBV7-2 and TRBJ2-3; possibly TRBD1 or TRBD2 for D (6 bases each). The germline V gene encodes CDR1 SGHTA and CDR2 FQGNSA. V gave up 5 bases and J gave up 5 bases, with 14 bases separating them. The CDR3 covers 14 residues. CDR3 nucleotide sequence: TGTGCCAGCAGCCCACGGGGGCTCGGAGATACGCAGTATTTT. Translated, it gives CASSPRGLGDTQYF.

In its sample, this clonotype was seen many times. The rearrangement joins TRBV12-3 or TRBV12-4 to TRBJ2-1; D may be TRBD2 (5 bases). The CDR3 runs 11 residues. Deletions cut 6 bases from V and 10 bases from J, with 10 bases between. In DNA, the CDR3 is TGTGCCAGCAGCACCACTAGGGAGCAGTTCTTC. It yields the protein CASSTTREQFF.

Turning to this clonotype: Being one base from a much bigger clone, this may be a read error. This chain uses TRBV12-3 or TRBV12-4 with TRBJ1-6, with D maybe TRBD1 (5 bases). Trimming pared 3 bases from V and 7 bases from J, leaving 10 bases between. The CDR3 is 14 amino acids. Here the CDR3 DNA reads TGTGCCAGCAGTTTTGAGTCAGGGAATTCACCCCTCCACTTT. Protein product: CASSFESGNSPLHF.

This clonotype was recorded many times. This chain uses TRBV10-3 with TRBJ1-5; D is unclear. CDR1 is ENHRY, CDR2 SYGVKD, per germline. The CDR3 runs 14 residues. Trimming removed 3 bases from V and 7 bases from J, with 13 bases in between. CDR3 nucleotide sequence: TGTGCCATCAGTGATAACGGACCCAACCAGCCCCAGCATTTT. It yields the protein CAISDNGPNQPQHF.

Many counts were recorded for this clonotype. The V gene is TRBV6-5, the J gene TRBJ2-7; TRBD1 matches 10 bases. The CDR3 is made up of 13 amino acids. V was clipped by 3 bases and J by 6 bases; unmatched bases: 2. Germline lookup yields CDR1 MNHEY and CDR2 SVGAGI. The CDR3 DNA is TGTGCCAGCAGTTATGGGACAGGGGCCGAGCAGTACTTC. Its protein product is CASSYGTGAEQYF.

This clonotype was recorded many times. The V call is TRBV11-2, the J call TRBJ2-3; 10 bases are a match to TRBD2. Germline V CDR1 and CDR2: SGHAT, FQNNGV. V was pared by 5 bases and J by 4 bases, with 18 bases of the junction left unmatched. CDR3 size: 19 residues. The CDR3 is CASSPRGRSAGGYADTQYF. The DNA for the CDR3 is TGTGCCAGCAGCCCTCGGGGCCGGTCAGCGGGGGGGTATGCAGATACGCAGTATTTT.

The rearrangement links TRBV19 to TRBJ1-5, with a possible D match to TRBD1 (6 bases). The germline V gene encodes CDR1 LNHDA and CDR2 SQIVND (reference sequence). The CDR3 covers 15 residues. V lost 6 bases and J lost 2, with 14 bases in between. The CDR3 DNA sequence: TGTGCCAGTAGGCCCGCGGGGGCCGGCAATCAGCCCCAGCATTTT. Amino acid sequence: CASRPAGAGNQPQHF.

Only a few counts were recorded for this clonotype. A read error may explain this, as a much larger clone is one base away. The rearrangement joins TRBV5-1 to TRBJ2-5; perhaps TRBD2 as D (5 bases). With the DNA end fitting TRBJ2-1 better, the J assignment may be wrong. The V gene's germline CDR1 is SGHRS and CDR2 YFSETQ. The CDR3 contains 13 residues. The CDR3 nucleotides are TGCGCCAGCAGCTTGGCAGCGGAAGAGACCCAGTTCTTC. This encodes CASSLAAEETQFF.

This clonotype was counted only a few times. The V call is TRBV15, the J call TRBJ1-2; 11 bases line up with TRBD1. Germline V gene lookup returns CDR1 LNHNV and CDR2 YYDKDF (reference sequence). The CDR3 covers 15 residues. V shed 0 bases and J 6 bases; nucleotides not matched to a gene: 3. DNA for the CDR3: TGTGCCACCAGCAGAGATCGGGACAGGGGGAATGGCTACACCTTC. It yields the protein CATSRDRDRGNGYTF.

This clonotype was observed at least ten times. This chain uses TRBV29-1 with TRBJ1-1; D unclear. Germline V gene data show CDR1 as SQVTM and CDR2 as ANQGSEA. This CDR3 comprises 14 residues. V gave up 4 bases and J gave up 5 bases, with 17 bases separating them. The CDR3 loop is CSVATNWEETEAFF. CDR3 DNA: TGCAGCGTTGCCACCAATTGGGAGGAGACTGAAGCTTTCTTT. Filled out from reference TRBV29-1 and TRBJ1-1, the complete variable domain reads SAVISQKPSRDICQRGTSLTIQCQVDSQVTMMFWYRQQPGQSLTLIATANQGSEATYESGFVIDKFPISRPNLTFSTLTVSNMSPEDSSIYLCSVATNWEETEAFFGQGTRLTVV.

There are many counts of this clonotype. DNA for the CDR3: TGTGCCAGCAGTGATGGTCGTTACAATGAGCAGTTCTTC. Translated, it gives CASSDGRYNEQFF. The chain couples TRBV2 to TRBJ2-1; unclear D gene. Trimming removed 3 bases at V and 4 bases at J, with 7 bases between. CDR1 is SNHLY and CDR2 is FYNNEI in the germline V gene. The CDR3 length is 13 residues.

This clonotype has ten or more counts. The CDR3 protein is CASSQRWAAGLNNEQFF. As DNA, the CDR3 is TGCGCCAGCAGCCAGCGCTGGGCAGCGGGTCTTAACAATGAGCAGTTCTTC. The genes are TRBV4-3 and TRBJ2-1; D may be TRBD2 (6 bases). This CDR3 has 17 amino acids. The ends were cut back, 3 bases at V and 5 bases at J, with 20 bases in the middle. The germline V gene encodes CDR1 LGHNA and CDR2 YSLEER.

There are many counts of this clonotype. This rearrangement joins TRBV24-1 to TRBJ2-1; 9 positions agree with TRBD2. The CDR3 contains 16 residues. Germline CDR1 and CDR2: KGHDR and SFDVKD. The junction had 8 bases not matched to a gene; V was cut back by 3 bases and J by 6 bases. The CDR3 protein is CATSDLSGGSPNEQFF. The CDR3 region has the DNA TGTGCCACCAGTGATCTCAGCGGGGGGAGCCCCAATGAGCAGTTCTTC.

In this sample, this clonotype turned up many times. The chain joins TRBV27 to TRBJ1-5, with D unresolved. The germline V gene has CDR1 MNHEY and CDR2 SMNVEV (reference sequence). V gave up 8 bases and J gave up 0 bases, with 20 bases separating them. CDR3 length equals 17 residues. CDR3 in DNA: TGTGCCAGCTGGTATAACCGCCCTACTTATAGCAATCAGCCCCAGCATTTT. Its translation: CASWYNRPTYSNQPQHF.

This clonotype was seen many times. This chain uses TRBV7-2 with TRBJ2-7, with D tentatively TRBD1 or TRBD2 (5 bases each). The ends were cut back, 4 bases at V and 2 bases at J, with 9 bases in the middle. Per the germline V gene, CDR1 is SGHTA and CDR2 is FQGNSA. The CDR3 covers 13 residues. CDR3 in amino acids: CASSWGPAYEQYV. CDR3 in DNA: TGTGCCAGCAGCTGGGGACCCGCCTACGAGCAGTACGTC.

This clonotype was recorded a few times. The chain is built from TRBV11-1 and TRBJ2-6, with 11 bases fitting TRBD1. J gave up 1 base and V 4 bases, and 3 bases lay outside the gene matches. The CDR3 contains 17 residues. From germline, CDR1 is SGHAT and CDR2 FQDESV (reference sequence). The chain's CDR3 is CASSSWDRGSGANVLTF. The CDR3 DNA is TGTGCCAGCAGCTCCTGGGACAGGGGGTCTGGGGCCAACGTCCTGACTTTC.